The 10 T cell receptor beta chains reported below all come from one sample, sequenced in a study of blood T cell repertoires in COVID-19 (dated by TCRdb to 2020 to 2021). Library creation used the immunoSEQ multiplex PCR assay. As stored in TCRdb, this immuneACCESS dataset retains in-frame rearrangements with V and J assigned. A fraction of the clones does not appear; measured against another copy, unresolved V genes explain less than half of the discrepancy, and the remainder lacks a known reason. The table for this sample lists roughly 250,000 clones; 79% of them were counted only once. 4% of the sample is in the top ten clones. Sequenced input: peripheral blood. The receptors come from a woman in her thirties or forties with active or convalescent COVID-19.

The genes are TRBV18 and TRBJ1-6; no definite D call. Germline CDR1 is KGHSH and CDR2 is LQKENI. V lost 3 bases and J lost 7, with 10 bases in between. The CDR3 consists of 14 residues. The CDR3 sequence: CASSPYSLNSPLHF. In DNA form, the CDR3 reads TGTGCCAGCTCACCGTACAGTCTAAATTCACCCCTCCACTTT.

The chain links TRBV5-1 to TRBJ2-7; 9 bases fit TRBD2. This CDR3 spans 15 amino acids. The junction had 3 bases not matched to a gene; V was cut back by 0 bases and J by 2 bases. Germline assignment: CDR1 SGHRS and CDR2 YFSETQ. The CDR3 protein is CASSLAGTSTYEQYF. In DNA, the CDR3 is TGCGCCAGCAGCTTGGCCGGGACTAGCACCTACGAGCAGTACTTC.

The chain couples TRBV5-4 to TRBJ2-1; a possible D gene is TRBD1 (6 bases). The length of the CDR3 is 14 residues. The V gene's germline CDR1 is SGHNT and CDR2 YYREEE (reference sequence). Trimming took off 4 bases at V and 5 bases at J, with 13 bases between the two ends. The CDR3 reads CASSAKNRDNEQFF. The CDR3 coding sequence is TGTGCCAGCAGCGCAAAAAACAGGGACAATGAGCAGTTCTTC. The full variable domain, rest sourced from reference TRBV5-4 and TRBJ2-1, is ETGVTQSPTHLIKTRGQQVTLRCSSQSGHNTVSWYQQALGQGPQFIFQYYREEENGRGNFPPRFSGLQFPNYSSELNVNALELDDSALYLCASSAKNRDNEQFFGPGTRLTVL.

The chain combines TRBV2 with TRBJ1-1; TRBD1 might be the D (6 bases). Trimming cost V 6 bases and J 5 bases, with 10 bases left between them. The CDR3 contains 12 residues. CDR1 SNHLY and CDR2 FYNNEI come from the germline V gene. The CDR3 sequence: CASRRRGTEAFF. CDR3 coding DNA: TGTGCCAGCAGGCGCAGGGGTACTGAAGCTTTCTTT. Variable domain in full (rest from reference TRBV2 and TRBJ1-1): EPEVTQTPSHQVTQMGQEVILRCVPISNHLYFYWYRQILGQKVEFLVSFYNNEISEKSEIFDDQFSVERPDGSNFTLKIRSTKLEDSAMYFCASRRRGTEAFFGQGTRLTVV.

This chain links TRBV7-9 with TRBJ2-1; TRBD2 matches at 8 bases. CDR1 SEHNR and CDR2 FQNEAQ come from the germline V gene (reference sequence). This CDR3 is built from 16 residues. The V gene end was trimmed by 4 bases and the J gene end by 7 bases; junction bases not matched to a gene: 12. The CDR3 here is CASSSIRGGRENEQFF. The CDR3 region has the DNA TGTGCCAGCAGCTCAATTCGGGGGGGCCGGGAGAATGAGCAGTTCTTC.

This rearrangement joins TRBV15 to TRBJ1-6, with D possibly TRBD1 on 5 matching bases. Between the trimmed V and J ends, which lost 0 bases and 0 bases, there was a span of 9 bases. The CDR3 is 17 amino acids. Germline V gene lookup returns CDR1 LNHNV and CDR2 YYDKDF (reference sequence). CDR3 sequence: CATSRDRESSYNSPLHF. CDR3 sequence (DNA): TGTGCCACCAGCAGAGACAGGGAAAGCTCCTATAATTCACCCCTCCACTTT.

This clone was seen only a few times. The V and J genes are TRBV10-3 and TRBJ1-4, with 10 bases that match TRBD1. The CDR3 totals 15 residues. The trim removed 3 bases at V and 7 bases at J, leaving 5 bases unmatched. Germline V lookup: CDR1 ENHRY, CDR2 SYGVKD. In DNA form, the CDR3 reads TGTGCCATCAGTGACCCGGGACAGGGGAGTGAAAAACTGTTTTTT. This codes for CAISDPGQGSEKLFF.

This clone was picked up a small number of times. The chain uses TRBV11-3 and TRBJ1-3, with D maybe TRBD1 (6 bases). The CDR3 has 13 amino acids. Germline-derived CDR1 and CDR2 are SGHNT and YENEEA. The V end lost 4 bases, the J end lost 2 bases, and 6 bases lay between the germline ends. CDR3 in amino acids: CASSSGAGNTIYF. The CDR3 region has the DNA TGTGCCAGCAGCTCAGGGGCTGGAAACACCATATATTTT.

This clone was observed a few times. The chain joins TRBV5-6 to TRBJ2-1, with no clear D. With 1 base removed from V and 7 bases from J, the gap between germline ends came to 12 bases. The CDR3 has 14 residues. Germline CDR1 and CDR2: SGHDT and YYEEEE. The CDR3 DNA sequence: TGTGCCAGCAGCTTGTGGCAGGTACGTAATGAGCAGTTCTTC. This codes for CASSLWQVRNEQFF.

This clone was recorded a few times. The CDR3 protein is CASSITGYQGAFF. CDR3 nucleotides: TGCGCCAGCAGCATTACAGGCTATCAAGGAGCTTTCTTT. The V call is TRBV4-1, the J call TRBJ1-1, with a weak D call TRBD1 (5 bases). Germline V gene data show CDR1 as MGHRA and CDR2 as YSYEKL. This CDR3 is 13 amino acids long. Trimming pared 5 bases from V and 10 bases from J, leaving 17 bases between.